These 21 T cell receptor beta chains were sequenced from one sample in a study of cytomegalovirus exposure and HLA in healthy donors. The assay was immunoSEQ multiplex PCR, and TCRdb's table has in-frame clones only and misses some. The sample lists some 220,000 clones; about 93% were seen once. Input material: PBMCs. These receptors were collected from a woman between 18 and 30 years old in good health and CMV-seronegative.

There are a few counts of this clone. The chain couples TRBV18 to TRBJ2-1; D unresolved. The CDR3 length is 12 residues. V was shortened by 1 base and J by 9 bases, with 7 bases between the two germline ends. Germline V lookup: CDR1 KGHSH, CDR2 LQKENI. As DNA, the CDR3 is TGTGCCAGCTCACCACTATCGTTTGAGCAGTTCTTC. Encoded protein: CASSPLSFEQFF.

The J gene is TRBJ2-7, the V gene TRBV30, with 7 bases lining up with TRBD1. Germline V gene sequence: CDR1 GTSNPN, CDR2 SVGIG (reference sequence). With V trimmed by 4 bases and J by 6 bases, 12 bases remained unmatched. This CDR3 region has 14 residues. The CDR3 bases are TGTGCCTGGACCCAGGGGGTATCCAGCCGCGAGCAGTACTTC. Translated: CAWTQGVSSREQYF. The full variable domain, with the rest looked up from reference TRBV30 and TRBJ2-7, is SQTIHQWPATLVQPVGSPLSLECTVEGTSNPNLYWYRQAAGRGLQLLFYSVGIGQISSEVPQNLSASRPQDRQFILSSKKLLLSDSGFYLCAWTQGVSSREQYFGPGTRLTVT.

The rearrangement joins TRBV21-1 to TRBJ1-2; the listed D gene, TRBD1, was not tested against the DNA. TRBV21-1 is noted as a pseudogene. This CDR3 is built from 12 residues. The CDR3 protein is CASSQGAQGYTF. In DNA, the CDR3 is TGTGCCAGCAGTCAGGGGGCGCAAGGCTACACCTTC.

This chain joins TRBV18 and TRBJ2-5; 8 nucleotides align to TRBD1. CDR1 and CDR2 (germline): KGHSH, LQKENI. This CDR3 is 15 amino acids long. Trimming took 4 bases from V and 5 from J; bases not matched to a gene: 9. The DNA for the CDR3 is TGTGCCAGCTCACAAAGGACAGGGAGCTATGAGACCCAGTACTTC. Amino acids: CASSQRTGSYETQYF.

J is TRBJ2-5 and V is TRBV30; a weak D match, TRBD2 (5 bases). V shed 2 bases and J shed 7 bases, with 17 bases lying between them. The germline gives CDR1 GTSNPN, CDR2 SVGIG (reference sequence). The CDR3 length is 14 residues. The CDR3 bases are TGTGCCTGGAGTCGGGAAACGGTCCCCGGGACCCAGTACTTC. Amino acid sequence: CAWSRETVPGTQYF.

The chain is built from TRBV5-1 and TRBJ2-2; TRBD2 aligns across 10 bases. Per the germline V gene, CDR1 is SGHRS and CDR2 is YFSETQ. CDR3 length: 18 amino acids. The V and J ends lost 0 bases and 4 bases, in that order; junction bases with no gene match: 9. CDR3 loop: CASSLEASGSSSTGELFF. CDR3 nucleotide sequence: TGCGCCAGCAGCTTGGAGGCTAGCGGGAGTTCAAGCACCGGGGAGCTGTTTTTT.

The chain has TRBV6-5 and TRBJ2-7, with D possibly TRBD1 on 5 matching bases. This CDR3 has 15 amino acids. V lost 0 bases and J 3 bases, leaving 12 bases between the germline ends. Germline V gives CDR1 MNHEY, CDR2 SVGAGI. This CDR3 reads CASSYSTGEDYEQYF. In nucleotides, the CDR3 is TGTGCCAGCAGTTACTCAACAGGAGAAGACTACGAGCAGTACTTC.

This clone was seen a few times. The chain employs TRBV7-2 and TRBJ2-7, with TRBD1 matching over 11 bases. Per the germline V gene, CDR1 is SGHTA and CDR2 is FQGNSA. CDR3 size: 18 residues. Unmatched junction bases numbered 15, after V lost 5 bases and J lost 3 bases. CDR3 sequence: CASSRTAGQGVIHYEQYF. Written as DNA, the CDR3 is TGTGCCAGCAGCCGAACCGCGGGACAGGGGGTCATACACTACGAGCAGTACTTC.

The chain is built from TRBV29-1 and TRBJ2-1; the match to TRBD2 covers 12 bases. Germline-derived CDR1 and CDR2 are SQVTM and ANQGSEA. J gave up 2 bases and V 6 bases, and 14 bases lay outside the gene matches. This CDR3 contains 18 residues. CDR3 bases: TGCAGCGTCCCCGGGACTAGCGGGCGCATAGGGGCCTACAATGAGCAGTTCTTC. Encoded protein: CSVPGTSGRIGAYNEQFF.

V is TRBV30 and J is TRBJ1-1, with D perhaps TRBD1 (5 bases). There are 15 residues in the CDR3. Germline V gene sequence: CDR1 GTSNPN, CDR2 SVGIG (reference sequence). V was pared by 5 bases and J by 3 bases, with 19 bases between. The CDR3 sequence: CAWGARGAGYTEAFF. CDR3 nucleotides: TGTGCCTGGGGGGCCCGAGGGGCGGGGTACACTGAAGCTTTCTTT.

V and J are TRBV30 and TRBJ2-2; 11 bases are a match to TRBD1. The CDR3 has 14 residues. The junction had 3 bases not matched to a gene; V was cut back by 3 bases and J by 6 bases. Germline lookup yields CDR1 GTSNPN and CDR2 SVGIG (reference sequence). The CDR3 coding sequence is TGTGCCTGGAGGGACAGGGGGCGTCCCGGGGAGCTGTTTTTT. Its translation is CAWRDRGRPGELFF.

The genes are TRBV30 and TRBJ1-1; D is perhaps TRBD1 (6 bases). Germline V gene lookup returns CDR1 GTSNPN and CDR2 SVGIG (reference sequence). The germline V and J ends were trimmed by 7 bases and 4 bases, with 13 bases remaining between them. CDR3 length: 12 amino acids. The chain's CDR3 is CASTGLGTEAFF. In nucleotides, the CDR3 is TGTGCCTCAACAGGGTTGGGCACTGAAGCTTTCTTT. The full variable domain, its missing parts supplied by reference TRBV30 and TRBJ1-1, is SQTIHQWPATLVQPVGSPLSLECTVEGTSNPNLYWYRQAAGRGLQLLFYSVGIGQISSEVPQNLSASRPQDRQFILSSKKLLLSDSGFYLCASTGLGTEAFFGQGTRLTVV.

This clone was seen a few times. The chain uses TRBV6-1 and TRBJ2-2; no clear D gene. The CDR3 loop spans 13 amino acids. The germline V gene has CDR1 MNHNS and CDR2 SASEGT. V lost 8 bases and J lost 7, with 14 bases in between. In DNA, the CDR3 is TGTGCCAGCCCGAAGAGCGTAAACGGGGAGCTGTTTTTT. Translation: CASPKSVNGELFF.

The rearrangement links TRBV6-5 to TRBJ2-3; TRBD2 might be the D (5 bases). The CDR3 covers 12 residues. V gave up 5 bases and J gave up 4 bases, with 7 bases separating them. The V gene's germline CDR1 is MNHEY and CDR2 SVGAGI. The CDR3 nucleotides read TGTGCCAGCAGTCGAGGGCCAGATACGCAGTATTTT. Translation gives CASSRGPDTQYF.

This chain joins TRBV28 and TRBJ2-7; 13 bases fit TRBD2. V was clipped by 3 bases and J by 4 bases; unmatched bases: 6. Germline V gene lookup returns CDR1 MDHEN and CDR2 SYDVKM. The CDR3 runs to 16 residues. The CDR3 region is CASSFPGLAGVYEQYF. The CDR3 nucleotides read TGTGCCAGCAGTTTCCCCGGACTAGCGGGAGTATACGAGCAGTACTTC.

The chain uses TRBV10-3 and TRBJ1-2; the match to TRBD1 covers 7 bases. CDR3 length equals 15 residues. Germline assignment: CDR1 ENHRY and CDR2 SYGVKD. The junction had 14 bases not matched to a gene; V was cut back by 10 bases and J by 3 bases. This CDR3 reads CATKGIIGQDYGYTF. CDR3 DNA sequence: TGTGCCACCAAAGGCATTATCGGACAGGACTATGGCTACACCTTC.

The genes are TRBV21-1 and TRBJ1-2; TRBD1 was called by the table and not checked on the DNA. TRBV21-1 is a pseudogene segment. This CDR3 comprises 14 residues. CDR3 sequence reads: CASSNYRQGGGYTF. CDR3 nucleotide sequence: TGTGCCAGCAGCAACTATCGACAGGGTGGAGGCTACACCTTC.

The V and J genes are TRBV19 and TRBJ1-1; D is unclear. The CDR3 is made up of 14 amino acids. Germline V gene data show CDR1 as LNHDA and CDR2 as SQIVND (reference sequence). Trimming shortened V by 1 base and J by 4 bases, and 10 bases separated the two germline ends. CDR3 nucleotides: TGTGCCAGTAGTATAGGAGGTACCGGCACTGAAGCTTTCTTT. The encoded protein is CASSIGGTGTEAFF.

The chain couples TRBV28 to TRBJ1-5; tentatively, D is TRBD1 (6 bases). V was clipped by 6 bases and J by 3 bases, with 18 bases between them. Germline V CDR1 and CDR2: MDHEN, SYDVKM. CDR3 length: 16 residues. Here the CDR3 DNA reads TGTGCCAGCAGGCCCGGGGGGGGCATTCCCAATCAGCCCCAGCATTTT. Protein product: CASRPGGGIPNQPQHF.

The chain couples TRBV10-1 to TRBJ2-1, with D possibly TRBD2 on 6 matching bases. CDR1 is WNHNN, CDR2 SYGVQD, per germline (reference sequence). The CDR3 has 14 residues. Trimming removed 6 bases from V and 5 bases from J, with 14 bases in between. CDR3 protein: CASRSSEPDNEQFF. The CDR3 coding sequence is TGCGCCAGCAGATCTAGCGAGCCGGACAATGAGCAGTTCTTC.

The chain uses TRBV4-1 and TRBJ1-5; 7 nucleotides agree with TRBD1. The junction had 10 bases not matched to a gene; V was cut back by 0 bases and J by 2 bases. CDR1 is MGHRA and CDR2 is YSYEKL in the germline V gene. The CDR3 length is 18 residues. CDR3 sequence reads: CASSQDLGGAFGNQPQHF. The CDR3 bases are TGCGCCAGCAGCCAAGATTTAGGGGGCGCGTTTGGCAATCAGCCCCAGCATTTT.